These T cell receptor beta chains were read from a single sample in a study of blood T cell repertoires in COVID-19. Libraries were prepared by immunoSEQ multiplex PCR; TCRdb keeps only in-frame clonotypes and omits some of them. The sample has hundreds of thousands of clones, 85% seen once. The specimen sequenced was PBMCs or T cells enriched from blood (not recorded which). The receptors shown here come from a woman between 50 and 59 years old who had recovered from COVID-19. CDR3s include the opening cysteine and the closing phenylalanine or tryptophan. The D gene is left open where the match is weak. Part of the rows lack a size; the others show once, few, many or a class for expanded clones.

d_call: -
j_call: TRBJ1-1
clone_size: -
v_call: TRBV11-2
cdr3_aa: CASSLDLRAEAFF
cdr3_nt: TGTGCCAGCAGCTTAGATCTTCGGGCTGAAGCTTTCTTT

d_call: -
j_call: TRBJ1-2
clone_size: -
v_call: TRBV29-1
cdr3_aa: CSIRDWGGYTF
cdr3_nt: TGCAGCATCCGGGACTGGGGCGGCTACACCTTC

d_call: -
j_call: TRBJ1-5
clone_size: -
v_call: TRBV2
cdr3_aa: CASSAADYSNQPQHF
cdr3_nt: TGTGCCAGCAGTGCGGCGGATTATAGCAATCAGCCCCAGCATTTT

d_call: -
j_call: TRBJ1-2
clone_size: -
v_call: TRBV10-3
cdr3_aa: CAISGDMSYGYTF
cdr3_nt: TGTGCCATCAGTGGGGACATGTCGTATGGCTACACCTTC

d_call: -
j_call: TRBJ1-2
clone_size: -
v_call: TRBV7-2
cdr3_aa: CASSLTGEGYGYTF
cdr3_nt: TGTGCCAGCAGCTTAACTGGGGAGGGGTATGGCTACACCTTC

d_call: -
j_call: TRBJ2-5
clone_size: -
v_call: TRBV2
cdr3_aa: CASSVGGWETQYF
cdr3_nt: TGTGCCAGCAGTGTAGGAGGCTGGGAGACCCAGTACTTC

d_call: -
j_call: TRBJ1-1
clone_size: -
v_call: TRBV2
cdr3_aa: CASSVRIRLNTEAFF
cdr3_nt: TGTGCCAGCAGTGTGAGGATCCGCTTGAACACTGAAGCTTTCTTT

d_call: TRBD1
j_call: TRBJ1-5
clone_size: -
v_call: TRBV6-5
cdr3_aa: CASARDSYSNQPQHF
cdr3_nt: TGTGCCAGCGCTCGGGACAGCTATAGCAATCAGCCCCAGCATTTT

d_call: TRBD1
j_call: TRBJ2-7
clone_size: -
v_call: TRBV5-4
cdr3_aa: CASSLDRGQTYEQYF
cdr3_nt: TGTGCCAGCAGCTTAGACAGGGGGCAAACCTACGAGCAGTACTTC

d_call: -
j_call: TRBJ2-3
clone_size: -
v_call: TRBV19
cdr3_aa: CASSIRSGTSTDTQYF
cdr3_nt: TGTGCCAGTAGTATCCGCTCAGGGACAAGCACAGATACGCAGTATTTT

d_call: -
j_call: TRBJ1-5
clone_size: -
v_call: TRBV2
cdr3_aa: CASSFRQEPNQPQHF
cdr3_nt: TGTGCCAGCAGTTTCCGACAGGAACCCAATCAGCCCCAGCATTTT

d_call: -
j_call: TRBJ1-2
clone_size: -
v_call: TRBV18
cdr3_aa: CASSPQGGEGYGYTF
cdr3_nt: TGTGCCAGCTCACCACAAGGAGGGGAAGGCTATGGCTACACCTTC

d_call: -
j_call: TRBJ2-7
clone_size: -
v_call: TRBV4-2
cdr3_aa: CASSQETFYEQYF
cdr3_nt: TGTGCCAGCAGCCAAGAGACTTTTTACGAGCAGTACTTC

d_call: -
j_call: TRBJ2-6
clone_size: -
v_call: TRBV30
cdr3_aa: CAWMNTGANVLTF
cdr3_nt: TGTGCCTGGATGAACACGGGGGCCAACGTCCTGACTTTC

d_call: TRBD2
j_call: TRBJ2-5
clone_size: once
v_call: TRBV6-2/TRBV6-3
cdr3_aa: CASSTQLAGGKRPQYF
cdr3_nt: TGTGCCAGCAGTACGCAACTAGCGGGAGGGAAGAGACCCCAGTACTTC

d_call: -
j_call: TRBJ1-4
clone_size: -
v_call: TRBV6-5
cdr3_aa: CASRQSRADNEKLFF
cdr3_nt: TGTGCCAGCAGGCAATCCAGGGCCGATAATGAAAAACTGTTTTTT

d_call: -
j_call: TRBJ1-2
clone_size: -
v_call: TRBV6-6
cdr3_aa: CASRGGRYGYTF
cdr3_nt: TGTGCCAGCCGCGGGGGCCGCTATGGCTACACCTTC

d_call: -
j_call: TRBJ2-6
clone_size: -
v_call: TRBV7-2
cdr3_aa: CASSLVGGKSSGANVLTF
cdr3_nt: TGTGCCAGCAGCTTAGTCGGGGGAAAAAGCTCTGGGGCCAACGTCCTGACTTTC

d_call: TRBD1
j_call: TRBJ1-3
clone_size: -
v_call: TRBV7-6
cdr3_aa: CASSSRQGIGPGNTIYF
cdr3_nt: TGTGCCAGCAGCTCGAGACAGGGAATAGGACCTGGAAACACTATATATTTT

d_call: -
j_call: TRBJ2-5
clone_size: -
v_call: TRBV7-2
cdr3_aa: CASRREGRRETQYF
cdr3_nt: TGTGCCAGCAGACGAGAGGGCAGAAGAGAGACCCAGTACTTC

d_call: TRBD2
j_call: TRBJ2-2
clone_size: -
v_call: TRBV5-4
cdr3_aa: CASSSSRGGSGELFF
cdr3_nt: TGTGCCAGCAGCAGCTCGCGGGGGGGTTCCGGGGAGCTGTTTTTT

d_call: -
j_call: TRBJ2-7
clone_size: -
v_call: TRBV5-1
cdr3_aa: CASSLLATSGHEQYF
cdr3_nt: TGCGCCAGCAGCTTGCTAGCGACTAGTGGCCACGAGCAGTACTTC

d_call: -
j_call: TRBJ1-1
clone_size: few
v_call: TRBV27
cdr3_aa: CASSLLAGRAEAFF
cdr3_nt: TGTGCCAGCAGTTTACTTGCGGGTAGGGCTGAAGCTTTCTTT

d_call: -
j_call: TRBJ1-2
clone_size: -
v_call: TRBV18
cdr3_aa: CASSPLEGTDGYTF
cdr3_nt: TGTGCCAGCTCACCACTGGAGGGGACGGATGGCTACACCTTC

d_call: TRBD1
j_call: TRBJ2-5
clone_size: -
v_call: TRBV7-2
cdr3_aa: CASSERTGRKTQYF
cdr3_nt: TGTGCCAGCAGCGAGCGGACAGGGAGGAAGACCCAGTACTTC

d_call: -
j_call: TRBJ1-3
clone_size: -
v_call: TRBV6-6
cdr3_aa: CATYRQTSSGNTIYF
cdr3_nt: TGTGCCACCTATAGACAGACATCCTCTGGAAACACCATATATTTT

d_call: -
j_call: TRBJ1-5
clone_size: -
v_call: TRBV30
cdr3_aa: CAWSHRVNQPQHF
cdr3_nt: TGTGCCTGGAGTCACAGGGTGAATCAGCCCCAGCATTTT

d_call: TRBD2
j_call: TRBJ2-3
clone_size: -
v_call: TRBV5-1
cdr3_aa: CASDRLAGGQDTQYF
cdr3_nt: TGCGCCAGCGACCGACTAGCGGGGGGCCAAGATACGCAGTATTTT

d_call: TRBD1
j_call: TRBJ1-2
clone_size: few
v_call: TRBV9
cdr3_aa: CASSVARGDYGYTF
cdr3_nt: TGTGCCAGCAGCGTAGCCAGGGGGGACTATGGCTACACCTTC

d_call: -
j_call: TRBJ2-6
clone_size: -
v_call: TRBV3-1/TRBV3-2
cdr3_aa: CASTIQTSSGANVLTF
cdr3_nt: TGTGCCAGCACCATACAGACCTCTTCTGGGGCCAACGTCCTGACTTTC

d_call: TRBD1
j_call: TRBJ1-5
clone_size: -
v_call: TRBV6-5
cdr3_aa: CASRDRVGYQPQHF
cdr3_nt: TGTGCCAGCAGAGACAGGGTTGGTTATCAGCCCCAGCATTTT

d_call: -
j_call: TRBJ2-6
clone_size: -
v_call: TRBV18
cdr3_aa: CASSRSGSGANVLTF
cdr3_nt: TGTGCCAGCTCACGATCAGGGTCAGGGGCCAACGTCCTGACTTTC

d_call: TRBD1
j_call: TRBJ1-2
clone_size: -
v_call: TRBV5-1
cdr3_aa: CASSKGQGESGYTF
cdr3_nt: TGCGCCAGCAGCAAGGGACAGGGGGAGTCTGGCTACACCTTC

d_call: -
j_call: TRBJ1-3
clone_size: -
v_call: TRBV30
cdr3_aa: CAWSAGGNTIYF
cdr3_nt: TGTGCCTGGAGCGCCGGGGGAAACACCATATATTTT

d_call: TRBD1
j_call: TRBJ1-1
clone_size: -
v_call: TRBV2
cdr3_aa: CASSAWTGGSEAFF
cdr3_nt: TGTGCCAGCAGTGCCTGGACAGGAGGGTCTGAAGCTTTCTTT

d_call: -
j_call: TRBJ2-5
clone_size: -
v_call: TRBV7-2
cdr3_aa: CASSPSIEGGETQYF
cdr3_nt: TGTGCCAGCAGCCCCTCGATCGAGGGGGGGGAGACCCAGTACTTC

d_call: TRBD2
j_call: TRBJ2-7
clone_size: once
v_call: TRBV7-2
cdr3_aa: CASSSRTSAIPYEQYF
cdr3_nt: TGTGCCAGCAGCTCCCGGACTAGCGCAATACCCTACGAGCAGTACTTC

d_call: TRBD1
j_call: TRBJ2-5
clone_size: -
v_call: TRBV7-2
cdr3_aa: CASSAQTGSGETQYF
cdr3_nt: TGTGCCAGCAGCGCCCAGACAGGGAGCGGCGAGACCCAGTACTTC

d_call: -
j_call: TRBJ1-6
clone_size: -
v_call: TRBV5-6
cdr3_aa: CASSFDQGGGSPLHF
cdr3_nt: TGTGCCAGCAGCTTCGACCAGGGAGGTGGTTCACCCCTCCACTTT

d_call: -
j_call: TRBJ2-7
clone_size: -
v_call: TRBV5-1
cdr3_aa: CASSLTGWAEQYF
cdr3_nt: TGCGCCAGCAGCTTGACAGGGTGGGCCGAGCAGTACTTC

d_call: TRBD2
j_call: TRBJ2-1
clone_size: -
v_call: TRBV5-1
cdr3_aa: CASSLAASGVGEQFF
cdr3_nt: TGCGCCAGCAGCTTGGCTGCTAGCGGGGTTGGTGAGCAGTTCTTC

d_call: -
j_call: TRBJ1-1
clone_size: -
v_call: TRBV6-5
cdr3_aa: CASSYWGVVENTEAFF
cdr3_nt: TGTGCCAGCAGTTACTGGGGGGTGGTAGAGAACACTGAAGCTTTCTTT

d_call: -
j_call: TRBJ1-3
clone_size: -
v_call: TRBV11-2
cdr3_aa: CASSLDLTIASGNTIYF
cdr3_nt: TGTGCCAGCAGCTTAGATCTCACGATAGCGTCTGGAAACACCATATATTTT

d_call: TRBD2
j_call: TRBJ2-7
clone_size: once
v_call: TRBV11-2
cdr3_aa: CASSSFTSGPYYEQYF
cdr3_nt: TGTGCCAGCAGCTCCTTCACTAGCGGCCCGTACTACGAGCAGTACTTC

d_call: -
j_call: TRBJ2-7
clone_size: -
v_call: TRBV27
cdr3_aa: CASSPRGPTYEQYF
cdr3_nt: TGTGCCAGCAGCCCCAGGGGCCCGACCTACGAGCAGTACTTC